A single sample is the source of the 15 T cell receptor beta chains below, sequenced in a study of shared clonotypes between healthy human individuals. Naive CD8 cells lacked CD45RO, underwent positive selection for CCR7 and left out terminally differentiated effector memory CD45RA+ cells. The table came from immunoSEQ multiplex PCR; TCRdb's copy has only in-frame clones and leaves some out. The top ten clones hold approximately 1.2% of a sample with some 2 million clones, just under 95% of them seen once. Sequenced sample: naive CD8+ T cells sorted from blood. The receptors were gathered from a man aged 18 to 30 in good health.

The chain employs TRBV15 and TRBJ2-7, with D unclear. Deletions cut 0 bases from V and 3 bases from J, with 12 bases between. The CDR3 is made up of 15 amino acids. CDR1 is LNHNV and CDR2 is YYDKDF in the germline V gene (reference sequence). The CDR3 protein is CATSRDTLGNYEQYF. The DNA of the CDR3 is TGTGCCACCAGCAGAGATACCCTAGGGAACTACGAGCAGTACTTC. Based on the CDR3 plus reference TRBV15 and TRBJ2-7, the full variable domain is DAMVIQNPRYQVTQFGKPVTLSCSQTLNHNVMYWYQQKSSQAPKLLFHYYDKDFNNEADTPDNFQSRRPNTSFCFLDIRSPGLGDTAMYLCATSRDTLGNYEQYFGPGTRLTVT.

The chain uses TRBV5-6 and TRBJ2-7; weak D call: TRBD2 (5 bases). The CDR3 is 14 residues long. In germline, CDR1 is SGHDT, CDR2 YYEEEE. V was cut by 2 bases and J by 1 base, with 10 bases left in between. CDR3 sequence (DNA): TGTGCCAGCAGCTTCGTGACTAATTCCTACGAGCAGTACTTC. This encodes CASSFVTNSYEQYF. The complete variable domain, with remaining parts taken from reference TRBV5-6 and TRBJ2-7, reads DAGVTQSPTHLIKTRGQQVTLRCSPKSGHDTVSWYQQALGQGPQFIFQYYEEEERQRGNFPDRFSGHQFPNYSSELNVNALLLGDSALYLCASSFVTNSYEQYFGPGTRLTVT.

The chain links TRBV29-1 to TRBJ2-5; D may be TRBD1 (6 bases). V lost 5 bases and J lost 0, with 10 bases in between. Germline loops: CDR1 SQVTM, CDR2 ANQGSEA. The CDR3 is 13 amino acids. For the CDR3, the DNA is TGCAGCGTTTTTAGGGGGTACCAAGAGACCCAGTACTTC. Protein product: CSVFRGYQETQYF.

The chain links TRBV13 to TRBJ1-1; 9 bases are a match to TRBD1. This CDR3 region has 16 residues. J lost 4 bases, V lost 0 bases, and 6 bases had no gene match. Germline values: CDR1 PRHDT, CDR2 FYEKMQ (reference sequence). CDR3 amino acids: CASSLGLGQGTTEAFF. DNA for the CDR3: TGTGCCAGCAGCTTAGGCTTAGGACAGGGGACCACTGAAGCTTTCTTT.

This chain links TRBV10-3 with TRBJ2-1; TRBD2 aligns across 7 bases. The J segment lost 4 bases and the V segment lost 8 bases, leaving 5 bases of the junction unmatched. Germline V lookup: CDR1 ENHRY, CDR2 SYGVKD. This CDR3 contains 13 residues. CDR3 sequence: CAIGRAEYNEQFF. The CDR3 DNA reads TGTGCCATCGGGAGGGCCGAGTACAATGAGCAGTTCTTC.

This sequence joins TRBV19 and TRBJ2-7; TRBD2 agrees at 7 bases. Germline values: CDR1 LNHDA, CDR2 SQIVND (reference sequence). Germline trimming cut 4 bases from V and 4 bases from J; bases unmatched to any gene: 13. This CDR3 contains 16 residues. CDR3: CASSTGFGGGVYEQYF. CDR3 in DNA: TGTGCCAGTAGTACCGGATTCGGGGGAGGGGTTTACGAGCAGTACTTC.

This clone was recorded once. Additional DNA sequences in this sample encode the identical CDR3. This rearrangement joins TRBV30 to TRBJ2-7; D perhaps matches TRBD1 (6 bases). Germline V gives CDR1 GTSNPN, CDR2 SVGIG (reference sequence). This CDR3 has 13 residues. V gave up 2 bases and J gave up 3 bases, with 11 bases separating them. This CDR3 is CAWSSGQSYEQYF. The CDR3 DNA reads as TGTGCCTGGAGTTCCGGACAGAGCTACGAGCAGTACTTC.

Only one count was recorded for this clone. The genes are TRBV28 and TRBJ2-1; D is possibly TRBD2 (5 bases). Germline CDR1 and CDR2: MDHEN and SYDVKM. The CDR3 consists of 17 residues. Trimming pared 4 bases from V and 0 bases from J, leaving 16 bases between. The CDR3 nucleotides read TGTGCCAGCAGTTCCACCATAGTGGGGAGCTCCTACAATGAGCAGTTCTTC. It encodes CASSSTIVGSSYNEQFF.

V gene TRBV28 combines with J gene TRBJ2-7; D perhaps matches TRBD1 (5 bases). V was clipped by 3 bases and J by 1 base, with 13 bases between them. Looked up from germline, CDR1 is MDHEN and CDR2 is SYDVKM. This CDR3 is built from 15 residues. As DNA, the CDR3 is TGTGCCAGCAGTTTGGGTGGACACCCTTCCTACGAGCAGTACTTC. Translation: CASSLGGHPSYEQYF.

Turning to this clone: The same CDR3 also results from other DNA sequences found in this sample. The genes are TRBV5-6 and TRBJ2-1; D is ambiguous. The V end was cut by 3 bases, the J end by 3 bases, with 7 bases between. The germline CDR1 and CDR2 sequences are SGHDT and YYEEEE. The CDR3 spans 13 residues. This CDR3 is CASSSKDYNEQFF. CDR3 DNA: TGTGCCAGCAGCTCCAAGGACTACAATGAGCAGTTCTTC.

On this clone itself: Additional DNA sequences in this sample encode the identical CDR3. The J gene is TRBJ2-7, the V gene TRBV4-1, with 11 bases aligning to TRBD2. The CDR3 contains 15 residues. Losses at the gene ends were 3 bases for V and 4 bases for J; bases not matched to a gene: 5. Germline values: CDR1 MGHRA, CDR2 YSYEKL. The chain's CDR3 is CASSQILAGEYEQYF. The CDR3 nucleotides read TGCGCCAGCAGCCAGATACTAGCGGGAGAATACGAGCAGTACTTC.

This clone was seen just once. At the DNA level, this CDR3 is encoded by other sequences in the same sample as well. The gene calls are TRBV7-9 and TRBJ2-7, with D possibly being TRBD2 (5 bases). V lost 3 bases to trimming and J lost 4 bases, with 10 bases between them. In germline, CDR1 is SEHNR, CDR2 FQNEAQ (reference sequence). This CDR3 comprises 13 residues. The CDR3 loop reads CASSLDGIYEQYF. The CDR3 nucleotides read TGTGCCAGCAGCTTGGACGGGATTTACGAGCAGTACTTC.

CDR3 region: CASSLGSQLPYNEQFF. The DNA for the CDR3 is TGTGCCAGCAGCTTGGGATCACAGCTCCCGTACAATGAGCAGTTCTTC. The genes are TRBV5-6 and TRBJ2-1; no clear D gene. The germline CDR1 and CDR2 sequences are SGHDT and YYEEEE. V dropped 0 bases and J dropped 4 bases, with 14 bases sitting between them. CDR3 length: 16 amino acids. Complete variable domain (other parts from reference TRBV5-6 and TRBJ2-1): DAGVTQSPTHLIKTRGQQVTLRCSPKSGHDTVSWYQQALGQGPQFIFQYYEEEERQRGNFPDRFSGHQFPNYSSELNVNALLLGDSALYLCASSLGSQLPYNEQFFGPGTRLTVL.

V gene TRBV19 combines with J gene TRBJ1-3; no clear D gene. Trimming shortened V by 5 bases and J by 0 bases, and 14 bases separated the two germline ends. CDR3 length: 16 residues. Per germline, CDR1 LNHDA and CDR2 SQIVND (reference sequence). The chain's CDR3 is CASSLLYRFSGNTIYF. The CDR3 nucleotides are TGTGCCAGTAGTCTCCTTTACAGATTCTCTGGAAACACCATATATTTT. Full variable domain (remainder filled in from reference TRBV19 and TRBJ1-3): DGGITQSPKYLFRKEGQNVTLSCEQNLNHDAMYWYRQDPGQGLRLIYYSQIVNDFQKGDIAEGYSVSREKKESFPLTVTSAQKNPTAFYLCASSLLYRFSGNTIYFGEGSWLTVV.

J is TRBJ2-7 and V is TRBV6-5; weak D call: TRBD2 (5 bases). V was cut by 2 bases and J by 3 bases, with 11 bases left in between. Germline V gene lookup returns CDR1 MNHEY and CDR2 SVGAGI. The CDR3 covers 14 residues. The CDR3, as DNA: TGTGCCAGCAGTTACGGTATTGAGGGCTACGAGCAGTACTTC. Protein: CASSYGIEGYEQYF.